These 10 T cell receptor beta chains came from one sample sequenced in a study of radiotherapy plus CTLA-4 blockade in lung cancer. TCRdb keeps only in-frame clones here, not all; method: immunoSEQ multiplex PCR. The sample shows around 100,000 clones, about 80% of them seen only once. The sample here was peripheral blood, taken from a patient treated with radiotherapy plus ipilimumab. These receptors came from a human donor with non-small cell lung cancer that progressed on radiotherapy plus ipilimumab. Some clones in this sample may be carry-over from other donors' samples.

The chain links TRBV14 to TRBJ1-1, with 7 nucleotides matching TRBD1. This CDR3 has 14 amino acids. CDR1 and CDR2 from the germline V gene are SGHDN and FVKESK. V was pared by 5 bases and J by 4 bases, with 7 bases of the junction left unmatched. The CDR3 region has the DNA TGTGCCAGCAGCATCTATCAGGGGGGCACTGAAGCTTTCTTT. Protein: CASSIYQGGTEAFF.

The rearrangement uses TRBV11-2 and TRBJ2-5; D is possibly TRBD1 or TRBD2 (7 bases each). The CDR3 totals 16 residues. Per the germline V gene, CDR1 is SGHAT and CDR2 is FQNNGV. V was shortened by 5 bases and J by 5 bases, with 21 bases between the two germline ends. CDR3 DNA: TGTGCCAGCAGCCTACATATAAACAGGGGAGGGGAGACCCAGTACTTC. This gives the protein CASSLHINRGGETQYF.

CDR3 DNA: TGTGCCAGCAGCCAGGGGGGACGCGGGGAAAAACTGTTTTTT. It yields the protein CASSQGGRGEKLFF. This chain joins TRBV4-2 and TRBJ1-4, with TRBD1 as a possible D gene (5 bases). Deletions cut 3 bases from V and 8 bases from J, with 13 bases between. Germline CDR1 and CDR2: LGHNA and YNFKEQ. The CDR3 consists of 14 residues.

The chain is built from TRBV6-5 and TRBJ2-5; 8 bases map to TRBD1. The V segment lost 3 bases and the J segment 7 bases; nucleotides outside the gene matches: 13. CDR3 length: 16 amino acids. The germline gives CDR1 MNHEY, CDR2 SVGAGI. CDR3 in amino acids: CASSYPTGALQRTQYF. DNA of the CDR3: TGTGCCAGCAGTTATCCGACAGGGGCCCTGCAAAGGACCCAGTACTTC.

This clone was seen just once. The chain couples TRBV10-2 to TRBJ2-1; D is ambiguous. CDR3 size: 11 residues. Between the trimmed V and J ends, which lost 9 bases and 9 bases, there was a span of 12 bases. The V gene's germline CDR1 is WSHSY and CDR2 SAAADI. The CDR3 DNA sequence: TGCGCCAGTGTGTTTGGAAGTGAGCAGTTCTTC. Translating gives CASVFGSEQFF.

The chain is built from TRBV18 and TRBJ1-4; D remains ambiguous. The CDR3 loop spans 14 amino acids. V dropped 0 bases and J dropped 7 bases, with 9 bases sitting between them. Germline V gene data show CDR1 as KGHSH and CDR2 as LQKENI. CDR3 DNA: TGTGCCAGCTCACCACCAGCCCGGCCTGAAAAACTGTTTTTT. Translating it yields CASSPPARPEKLFF.

The rearrangement joins TRBV6-1 to TRBJ1-5; the D is unclear. V was trimmed by 4 bases and J by 4 bases, leaving 17 bases between them. The CDR3 consists of 16 residues. Per the germline V gene, CDR1 is MNHNS and CDR2 is SASEGT. CDR3 nucleotide sequence: TGTGCCAGCAGTGTCGGGATTAAACAGCTAAATCAGCCCCAGCATTTT. Its translation: CASSVGIKQLNQPQHF.

The chain carries TRBV11-2 and TRBJ2-1; D is perhaps TRBD1 (5 bases). This CDR3 has 16 residues. V shed 0 bases and J shed 2 bases, with 11 bases lying between them. CDR1 is SGHAT, CDR2 FQNNGV, per germline. For the CDR3, the DNA is TGTGCCAGCAGCTTAGAGGGGCTTCGGGCCTACAATGAGCAGTTCTTC. This encodes CASSLEGLRAYNEQFF.

This clone has a single count. V is TRBV5-1 and J is TRBJ2-3, with 8 positions matching TRBD1. The CDR3 is 15 residues long. Germline CDR1 is SGHRS and CDR2 is YFSETQ. V lost 3 bases and J lost 0; bases outside the gene matches: 3. The CDR3 DNA reads TGCGCCAGCAGCTCAAGACAGGGGAGCACAGATACGCAGTATTTT. This codes for CASSSRQGSTDTQYF.

A single count supports this clone. The rearrangement links TRBV7-2 to TRBJ2-2, with no clear D. The CDR3 is made up of 12 amino acids. CDR1 and CDR2 from the germline V gene are SGHTA and FQGNSA. V dropped 2 bases and J dropped 9 bases, with 7 bases sitting between them. CDR3 amino acids: CASSLFDRELFF. CDR3 DNA: TGTGCCAGCAGCTTATTTGATCGGGAGCTGTTTTTT.